Below, 6 T cell receptor beta chains from the same sample are listed, as sequenced in a study of cytomegalovirus exposure and HLA in healthy donors. This PCR relied on a set of 60 Vbeta primers and 13 Jbeta primers. The method was immunoSEQ multiplex PCR; TCRdb's version includes in-frame clones alone and lacks a portion of them. Its clone listing holds about 160,000 clones. The specimen sequenced was PBMCs. The receptors were gathered from a woman in her fifties or sixties in good health and CMV-seronegative.

The chain carries TRBV6-4 and TRBJ2-1; 8 positions match TRBD1. This CDR3 has 15 amino acids. Germline CDR1 reads MRHNA; CDR2 reads SNTAGT. Losses at the gene ends were 3 bases for V and 3 bases for J; bases not matched to a gene: 4. CDR3 sequence (DNA): TGTGCCAGCAGTGAGCACGGACAGGGCTACAATGAGCAGTTCTTC. Translation: CASSEHGQGYNEQFF.

In the case of this clone: Given the absence of the conserved phenylalanine or tryptophan at the CDR3 end, a read error is likely. It is unclear where the CDR3 begins or ends on the DNA, so no DNA is shown, and the CDR3 is as TCRdb lists it. J is TRBJ1-4 and V is TRBV14. Germline V CDR1 and CDR2: SGHDN, FVKESK. The CDR3 is 9 amino acids in total, end residues counted. The CDR3 here is CASSQGGGV.

V and J are TRBV7-2 and TRBJ2-3, with D possibly matching TRBD2 (6 bases). The germline gives CDR1 SGHTA, CDR2 FQGNSA. The germline V and J ends were trimmed by 6 bases and 2 bases, with 12 bases remaining between them. The CDR3 length is 14 residues. The CDR3 bases are TGTGCCAGCAGTCGGGACTCTCACACAGATACGCAGTATTTT. Amino acids: CASSRDSHTDTQYF.

CDR3 sequence (DNA): TGTGCCAGCAGTAACCAAGCGGGAGGGTCTAGCGAGCAGTACTTC. Its translation is CASSNQAGGSSEQYF. The rearrangement uses TRBV27 and TRBJ2-7; 10 bases map to TRBD2. V gave up 5 bases and J gave up 6 bases; unmatched junction bases: 10. The CDR3 has 15 amino acids. Germline loops: CDR1 MNHEY, CDR2 SMNVEV (reference sequence).

V gene TRBV27 combines with J gene TRBJ1-6; D not resolved. The germline V gene has CDR1 MNHEY and CDR2 SMNVEV (reference sequence). V dropped 8 bases and J dropped 9 bases, with 14 bases sitting between them. The CDR3 is 13 residues long. The chain's CDR3 is CASRGPVASPLHF. Here the CDR3 DNA reads TGTGCCAGCCGTGGCCCAGTCGCTTCACCCCTCCACTTT.

CDR3 in amino acids: CASSTGQGAYSNQPQHF. In DNA, the CDR3 is TGTGCCAGCAGCACAGGACAAGGGGCTTATAGCAATCAGCCCCAGCATTTT. The chain is built from TRBV7-9 and TRBJ1-5, with D tentatively TRBD1 (5 bases). Trimming cost V 5 bases and J 0 bases, with 17 bases left between them. The germline V gene encodes CDR1 SEHNR and CDR2 FQNEAQ (reference sequence). The CDR3 extends over 17 amino acids.